This TCR beta chain was retrieved from a study of cytomegalovirus exposure and HLA in healthy donors. Measured with immunoSEQ multiplex PCR; TCRdb has only the in-frame clones, and not every one. The data show over 80,000 clones, 75% to 90% seen once. Germline loops: CDR1 SGDLS, CDR2 YYNGEE. The CDR3 has 16 residues. J lost 0 bases, V lost 7 bases, and 7 bases had no gene match. V gene TRBV9 combines with J gene TRBJ2-6, with 7 bases identical to TRBD1. Sequences were obtained from PBMCs. The TCR comes from a man between 18 and 35 years old in good health and CMV-seropositive. The CDR3 reads CASGDRPSSGANVLTF. The DNA of the CDR3 is TGTGCCAGCGGGGACAGACCTTCCTCTGGGGCCAACGTCCTGACTTTC.